These 6 T cell receptor beta chains were all obtained from the same sample, sequenced in a study of blood T cell repertoires in COVID-19. TCRdb's copy holds only in-frame clones and misses some; the assay was immunoSEQ multiplex PCR. The data hold 50,000 to 65,000 clones, with over 65% observed a single time. Sequenced material: peripheral blood. The receptors originated from a man aged 40-49 years with active COVID-19.

V and J are TRBV9 and TRBJ1-6; 7 bases are a match to TRBD1. Trimming removed 4 bases from V and 5 bases from J; junction bases left unmatched: 9. This CDR3 is built from 16 residues. Germline lookup yields CDR1 SGDLS and CDR2 YYNGEE. CDR3 sequence (DNA): TGTGCCAGCAGCCCCACAGGGGAAAGGAATAATTCACCCCTCCACTTT. It codes for CASSPTGERNNSPLHF. The full variable domain, completed using reference TRBV9 and TRBJ1-6, is DSGVTQTPKHLITATGQRVTLRCSPRSGDLSVYWYQQSLDQGLQFLIQYYNGEERAKGNILERFSAQQFPDLHSELNLSSLELGDSALYFCASSPTGERNNSPLHFGNGTRLTVT.

This chain uses TRBV3-1 (or the pseudogene TRBV3-2) with TRBJ1-1; TRBD1 agrees at 8 bases. In germline, CDR1 is LGHDT, CDR2 YNNKEL (reference sequence). Trimming at V came to 4 bases and at J to 3 bases, leaving 1 base not matched to a gene. The CDR3 totals 13 residues. The DNA of the CDR3 is TGTGCCAGCAGCCTGGACAGGGACACTGAAGCTTTCTTT. It encodes CASSLDRDTEAFF.

The chain has TRBV28 and TRBJ1-2, with D unclear. Germline V gene data show CDR1 as MDHEN and CDR2 as SYDVKM. The CDR3 totals 13 residues. Trimming took off 2 bases at V and 7 bases at J, with 11 bases between the two ends. Written as DNA, the CDR3 is TGTGCCAGCAGTTTAAGTACCGGGTTTGGCTACACCTTC. Amino acid sequence: CASSLSTGFGYTF.

The chain uses TRBV18 and TRBJ2-7; tentative D call: TRBD2 (8 bases). CDR1 and CDR2 (germline): KGHSH, LQKENI. CDR3 length: 15 amino acids. The ends were cut back, 4 bases at V and 5 bases at J, with 18 bases in the middle. The CDR3 DNA reads TGTGCCAGCTCACGACAGGGCTCCGGGAGGGACGAGCAGTACTTC. Translated: CASSRQGSGRDEQYF.

This clone was seen only once. This chain uses TRBV30 with TRBJ1-1; D uncertain. Between the trimmed V and J ends, which lost 0 bases and 0 bases, there was a span of 8 bases. Germline CDR1 GTSNPN, CDR2 SVGIG (reference sequence). The CDR3 is made up of 14 amino acids. For the CDR3, the DNA is TGTGCCTGGAGTGTAAACAGACTGAACACTGAAGCTTTCTTT. Its protein is CAWSVNRLNTEAFF.

The rearrangement uses TRBV5-1 and TRBJ1-4; 9 bases agree with TRBD1. The CDR3 spans 16 residues. Trimming cost V 0 bases and J 8 bases; bases outside gene matches: 8. The germline gives CDR1 SGHRS, CDR2 YFSETQ. CDR3 DNA: TGCGCCAGCAGCTTGGATCCGGGACAGGGCTGGGAAAAACTGTTTTTT. Its protein product is CASSLDPGQGWEKLFF.